Described below is a single T cell receptor (beta chain) sequence and its context. CD45RO-negative, CCR7-positively selected cells formed the naive CD8 fraction, excluding terminally differentiated effector memory CD45RA+ cells. The data derive from a study of shared clonotypes between healthy human individuals. This CDR3 spans 15 amino acids. Trimming cost V 0 bases and J 1 base, with 6 bases left between them. Germline V gene data show CDR1 as SGHNT and CDR2 as YENEEA. Repertoires were generated with immunoSEQ multiplex PCR, while TCRdb's copy carries only in-frame clones and drops some. The repertoire includes roughly 890,000 clones, nearly 95% of them detected once, and around 24% sits in the top ten.

This receptor was taken from a man in his thirties or forties in good health. The sequenced material came from naive CD8+ T cells sorted from blood. J is TRBJ2-2 and V is TRBV11-3, with unresolved D. CDR3 residues: CASSLERGNTGELFF. CDR3 sequence (DNA): TGTGCCAGCAGCTTAGAAAGAGGGAACACCGGGGAGCTGTTTTTT.